This T cell receptor beta chain was obtained from a study of blood T cell repertoires in COVID-19. Study overall: The analysed material was cDNA or gDNA that came from T cells, B-cell-depleted T cells, or PBMCs.

In the original workflow: Reference gene primer amplification gave nucleated cell count estimates. Profiling relied on immunoSEQ multiplex PCR, and the TCRdb table lists in-frame clones only, not all of them. V, J and clone size were drawn from that table, and D and trimming were deduced from the DNA. The table lists around 30,000 clones, about 91% of them singletons. Germline CDR1 is MNHEY and CDR2 is SVGAGI. The V end was cut by 0 bases, the J end by 15 bases, with 12 bases between. The CDR3 extends over 13 amino acids. Sequenced input: peripheral blood. This sequence originates from a human donor in a cohort sampled during active COVID-19. The genes are TRBV6-5 and TRBJ2-6; maybe TRBD1 (6 bases). CDR3 coding DNA: TGTGCCAGCAGTTACTCCCTTCGGACAGACCTGACTTTC. Its protein is CASSYSLRTDLTF.